These T cell receptor beta chains were read from a single sample in a study of blood T cell repertoires in COVID-19. TCRdb keeps only in-frame clones here, not all; method: immunoSEQ multiplex PCR. The table has 50,000 to 65,000 clones, nearly 90% seen once. Sample: peripheral blood. The source is a man aged 45-60 years with active COVID-19. CDR3s leave out the opening cysteine and the closing phenylalanine or tryptophan.

V gene: TRBV5-1; J gene: TRBJ2-2; CDR3 protein: ASSLSRQGAGELF
V gene: TRBV6-5; J gene: TRBJ2-1; CDR3 protein: ASSGVYNEQF
V gene: TRBV7-9; J gene: TRBJ2-1; CDR3 protein: ASSLERGNEQF
V gene: TRBV5-6; J gene: TRBJ2-3; CDR3 protein: ASSPGGGGQGVTQY
V gene: TRBV6-5; J gene: TRBJ2-3; CDR3 protein: ASSFPSGGAGTQY
V gene: TRBV2; J gene: TRBJ1-6; CDR3 protein: ASRSTGGRKNNSPLH
V gene: TRBV29-1; J gene: TRBJ1-2; CDR3 protein: SADPTGGPGGYT
V gene: TRBV11-2; J gene: TRBJ1-6; CDR3 protein: ASSLRGGQGRILDSPLH
V gene: TRBV6-6; J gene: TRBJ1-1; CDR3 protein: ASSTDRRAF
V gene: TRBV18; J gene: TRBJ2-3; CDR3 protein: ASSPFGPGGTDTQY
V gene: TRBV7-2; J gene: TRBJ1-6; CDR3 protein: ASSSSTSPLH
V gene: TRBV19; J gene: TRBJ1-1; CDR3 protein: ASIKDRDTEAF
V gene: TRBV7-3; J gene: TRBJ2-3; CDR3 protein: ASSSYGGDTQY
V gene: TRBV3-1/TRBV3-2; J gene: TRBJ2-7; CDR3 protein: ASSDGAPGEQY
V gene: TRBV4-3; J gene: TRBJ1-3; CDR3 protein: ASSQDAGGFSGNTIY
V gene: TRBV19; J gene: TRBJ2-1; CDR3 protein: ASSRTSGPGSSYNEQF
V gene: TRBV6-1; J gene: TRBJ1-1; CDR3 protein: ASSELNRYTEAF
V gene: TRBV3-1/TRBV3-2; J gene: TRBJ2-1; CDR3 protein: ASSRSLRGGLYNEQF